This is a list of T cell receptor beta chains from one sample in a study of response to subunit inactivated influenza vaccine. TCRdb re-called the RT-PCR reads with MiXCR, one entry per CDR3 protein. Of 200,000 to 250,000 distinct CDR3 sequences listed, more than 10% are singletons. The specimen was non-naive T cells sorted from PBMCs, collected around 15 days before vaccination. The receptors were sampled from a man in his forties or fifties who received an inactivated influenza vaccine. Both conserved end residues are part of each CDR3.

J gene	V gene	CDR3 protein
TRBJ1-6	TRBV6-4	CASSRTGISPLHF
TRBJ2-1	TRBV7-2	CASSITGGFSNEQFF
TRBJ1-1	TRBV19	CASRWGGAPNTEAFF
TRBJ2-7	TRBV25-1	CATTGHFYEQYF
TRBJ1-3	TRBV9	CASSPSIWDTIYF
TRBJ1-5	TRBV4-1	CASSPRPGQGGLDQPQHF
TRBJ2-3	TRBV27	CASSFSLATDTQYF
TRBJ2-7	TRBV2	CASGGDPSEEGEQYF
TRBJ2-1	TRBV20-1	CSASSRLYNEQFF
TRBJ2-7	TRBV7-6	CASSWERGYEQYF
TRBJ1-5	TRBV28	CASRPGTYNQPQHF
TRBJ2-7	TRBV24-1	CATADRGFPYEQYF
TRBJ1-1	TRBV27	CASSLRTPGVTEAFF
TRBJ1-1	TRBV20-1	CSVPGGHSNTEAFF
TRBJ1-2	TRBV12-3/TRBV12-4	CASTSRANDYGYTF
TRBJ1-5	TRBV12-3/TRBV12-4	CATRRGEGNQPQHF
TRBJ1-5	TRBV6-1	CASSPDVGGGAGQPQHF
TRBJ1-5	TRBV6-1	CASRRQGARNQPQHF
TRBJ2-3	TRBV6-5	CASSLEDSTDTQYF
TRBJ2-1	TRBV5-5	CASSLDALLGEQFF
TRBJ2-1	TRBV3-1	CASSPERGSSYNEQFF
TRBJ2-3	TRBV29-1	CSVDLVDTQYF